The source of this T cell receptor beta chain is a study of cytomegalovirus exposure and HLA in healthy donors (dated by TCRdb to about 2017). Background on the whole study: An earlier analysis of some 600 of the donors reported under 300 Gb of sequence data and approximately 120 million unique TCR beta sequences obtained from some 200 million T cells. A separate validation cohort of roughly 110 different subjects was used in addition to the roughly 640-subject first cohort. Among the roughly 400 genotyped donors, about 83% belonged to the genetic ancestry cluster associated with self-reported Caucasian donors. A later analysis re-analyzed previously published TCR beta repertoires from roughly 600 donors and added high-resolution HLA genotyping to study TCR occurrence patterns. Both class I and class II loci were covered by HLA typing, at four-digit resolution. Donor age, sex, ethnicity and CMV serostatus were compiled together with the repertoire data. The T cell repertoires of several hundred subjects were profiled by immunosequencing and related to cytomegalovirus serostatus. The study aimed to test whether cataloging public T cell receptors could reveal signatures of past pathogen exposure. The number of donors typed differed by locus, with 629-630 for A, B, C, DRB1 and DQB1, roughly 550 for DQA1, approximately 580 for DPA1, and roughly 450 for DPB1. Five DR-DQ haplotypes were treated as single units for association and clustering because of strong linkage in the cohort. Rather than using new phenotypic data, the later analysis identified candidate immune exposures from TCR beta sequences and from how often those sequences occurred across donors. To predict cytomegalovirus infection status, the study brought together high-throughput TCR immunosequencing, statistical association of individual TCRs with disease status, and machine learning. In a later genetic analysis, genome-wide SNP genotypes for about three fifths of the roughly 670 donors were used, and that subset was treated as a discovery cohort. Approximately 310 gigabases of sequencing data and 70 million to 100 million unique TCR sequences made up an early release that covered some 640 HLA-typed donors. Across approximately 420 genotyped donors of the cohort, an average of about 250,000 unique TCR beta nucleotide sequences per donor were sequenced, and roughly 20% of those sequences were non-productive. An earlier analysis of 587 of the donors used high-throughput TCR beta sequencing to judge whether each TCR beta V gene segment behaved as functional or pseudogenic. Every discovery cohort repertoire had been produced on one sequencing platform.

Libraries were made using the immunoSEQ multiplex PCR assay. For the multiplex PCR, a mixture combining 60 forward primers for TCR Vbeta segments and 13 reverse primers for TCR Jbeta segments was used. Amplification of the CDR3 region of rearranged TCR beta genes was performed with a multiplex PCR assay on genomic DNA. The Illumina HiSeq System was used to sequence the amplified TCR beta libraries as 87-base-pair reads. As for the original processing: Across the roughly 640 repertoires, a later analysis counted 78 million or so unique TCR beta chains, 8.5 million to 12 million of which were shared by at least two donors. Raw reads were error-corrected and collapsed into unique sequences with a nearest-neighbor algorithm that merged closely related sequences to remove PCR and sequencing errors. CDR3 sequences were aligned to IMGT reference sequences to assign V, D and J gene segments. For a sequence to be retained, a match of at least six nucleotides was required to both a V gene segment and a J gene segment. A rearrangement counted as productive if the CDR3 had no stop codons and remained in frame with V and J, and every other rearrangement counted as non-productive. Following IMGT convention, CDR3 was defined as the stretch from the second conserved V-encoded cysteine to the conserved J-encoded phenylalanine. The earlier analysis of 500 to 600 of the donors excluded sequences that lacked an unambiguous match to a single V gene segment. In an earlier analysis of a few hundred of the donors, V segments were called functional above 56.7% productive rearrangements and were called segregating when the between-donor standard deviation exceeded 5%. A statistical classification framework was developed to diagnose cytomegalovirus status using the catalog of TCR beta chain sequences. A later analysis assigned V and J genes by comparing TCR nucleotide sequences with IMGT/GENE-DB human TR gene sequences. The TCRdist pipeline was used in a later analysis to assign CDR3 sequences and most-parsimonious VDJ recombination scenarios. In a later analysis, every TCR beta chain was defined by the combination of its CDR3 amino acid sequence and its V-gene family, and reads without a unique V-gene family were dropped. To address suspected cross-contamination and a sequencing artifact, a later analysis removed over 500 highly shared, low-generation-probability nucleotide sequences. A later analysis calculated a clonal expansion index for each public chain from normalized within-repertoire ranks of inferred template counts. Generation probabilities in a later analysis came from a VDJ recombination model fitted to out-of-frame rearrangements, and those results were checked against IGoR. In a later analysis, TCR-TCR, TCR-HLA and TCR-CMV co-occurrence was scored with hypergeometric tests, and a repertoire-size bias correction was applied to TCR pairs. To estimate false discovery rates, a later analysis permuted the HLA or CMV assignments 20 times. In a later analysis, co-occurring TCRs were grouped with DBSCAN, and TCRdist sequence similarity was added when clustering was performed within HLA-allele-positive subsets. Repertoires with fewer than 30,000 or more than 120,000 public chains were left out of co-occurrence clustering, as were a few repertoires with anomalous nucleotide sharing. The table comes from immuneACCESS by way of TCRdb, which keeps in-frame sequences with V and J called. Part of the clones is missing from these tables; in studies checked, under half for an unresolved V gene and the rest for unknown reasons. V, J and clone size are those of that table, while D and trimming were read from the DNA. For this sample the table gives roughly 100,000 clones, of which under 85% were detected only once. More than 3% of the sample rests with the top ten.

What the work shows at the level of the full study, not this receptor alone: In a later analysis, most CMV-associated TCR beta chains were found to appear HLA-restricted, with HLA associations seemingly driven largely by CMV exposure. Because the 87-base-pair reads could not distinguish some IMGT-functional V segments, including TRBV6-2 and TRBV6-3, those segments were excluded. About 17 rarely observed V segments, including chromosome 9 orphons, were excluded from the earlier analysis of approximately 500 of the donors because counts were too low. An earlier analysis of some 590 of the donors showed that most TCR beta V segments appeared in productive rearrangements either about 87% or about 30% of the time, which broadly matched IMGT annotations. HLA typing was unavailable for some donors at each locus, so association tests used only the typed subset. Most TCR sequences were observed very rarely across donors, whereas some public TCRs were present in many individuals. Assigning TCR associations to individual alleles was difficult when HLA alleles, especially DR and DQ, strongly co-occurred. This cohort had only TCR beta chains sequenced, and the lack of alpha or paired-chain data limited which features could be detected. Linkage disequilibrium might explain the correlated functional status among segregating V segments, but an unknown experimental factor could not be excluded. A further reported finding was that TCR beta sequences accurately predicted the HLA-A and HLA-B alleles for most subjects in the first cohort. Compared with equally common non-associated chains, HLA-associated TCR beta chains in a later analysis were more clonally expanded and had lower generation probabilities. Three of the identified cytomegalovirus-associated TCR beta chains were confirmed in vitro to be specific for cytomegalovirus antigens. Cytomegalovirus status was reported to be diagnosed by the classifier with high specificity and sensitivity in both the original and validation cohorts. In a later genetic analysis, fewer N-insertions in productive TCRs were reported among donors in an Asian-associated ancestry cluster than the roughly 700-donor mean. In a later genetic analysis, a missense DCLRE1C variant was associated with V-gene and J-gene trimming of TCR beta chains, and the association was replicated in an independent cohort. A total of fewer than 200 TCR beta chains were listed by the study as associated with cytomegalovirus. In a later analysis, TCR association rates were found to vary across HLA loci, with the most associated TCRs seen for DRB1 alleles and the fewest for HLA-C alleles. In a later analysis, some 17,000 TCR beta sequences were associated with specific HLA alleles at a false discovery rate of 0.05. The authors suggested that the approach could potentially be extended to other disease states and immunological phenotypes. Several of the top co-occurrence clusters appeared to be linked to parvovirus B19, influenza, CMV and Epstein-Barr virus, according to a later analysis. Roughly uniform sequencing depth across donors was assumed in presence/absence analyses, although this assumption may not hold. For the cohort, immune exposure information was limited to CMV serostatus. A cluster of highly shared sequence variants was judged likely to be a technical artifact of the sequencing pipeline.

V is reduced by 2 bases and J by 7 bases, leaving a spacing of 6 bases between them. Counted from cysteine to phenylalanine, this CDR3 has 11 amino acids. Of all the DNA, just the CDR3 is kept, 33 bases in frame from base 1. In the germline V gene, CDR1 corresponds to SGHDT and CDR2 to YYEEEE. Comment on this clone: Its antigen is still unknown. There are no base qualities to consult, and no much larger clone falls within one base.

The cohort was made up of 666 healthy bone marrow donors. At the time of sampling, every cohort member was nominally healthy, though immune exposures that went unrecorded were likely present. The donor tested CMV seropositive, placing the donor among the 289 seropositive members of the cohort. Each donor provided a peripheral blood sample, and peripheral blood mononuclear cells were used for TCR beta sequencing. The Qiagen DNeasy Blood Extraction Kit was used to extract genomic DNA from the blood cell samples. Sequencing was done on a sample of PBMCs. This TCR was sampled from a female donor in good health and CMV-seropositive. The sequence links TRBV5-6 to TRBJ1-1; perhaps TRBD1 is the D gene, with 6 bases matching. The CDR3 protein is CASSLQGEAFF. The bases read TGTGCCAGCAGCTTACAGGGTGAAGCTTTCTTT.